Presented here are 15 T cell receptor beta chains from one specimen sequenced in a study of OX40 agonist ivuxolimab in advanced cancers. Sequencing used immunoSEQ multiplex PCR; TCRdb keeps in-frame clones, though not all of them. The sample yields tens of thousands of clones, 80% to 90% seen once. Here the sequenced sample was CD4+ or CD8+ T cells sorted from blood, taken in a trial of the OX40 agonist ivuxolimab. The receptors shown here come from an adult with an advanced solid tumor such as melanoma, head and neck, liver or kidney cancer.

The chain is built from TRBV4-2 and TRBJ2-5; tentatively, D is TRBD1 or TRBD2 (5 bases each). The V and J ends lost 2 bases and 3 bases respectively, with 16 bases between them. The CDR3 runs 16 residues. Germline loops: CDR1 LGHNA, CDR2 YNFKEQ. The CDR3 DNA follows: TGTGCCAGCAGCCAACCCGGCCGGGGCAGCGAAGAGACCCAGTACTTC. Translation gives CASSQPGRGSEETQYF.

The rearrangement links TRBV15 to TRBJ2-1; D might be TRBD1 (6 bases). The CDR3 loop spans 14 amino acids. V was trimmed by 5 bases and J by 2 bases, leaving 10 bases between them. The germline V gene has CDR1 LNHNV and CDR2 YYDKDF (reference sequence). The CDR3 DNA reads TGTGCCACCAGCGGGGCAGGGGCCTACAATGAGCAGTTCTTC. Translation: CATSGAGAYNEQFF.

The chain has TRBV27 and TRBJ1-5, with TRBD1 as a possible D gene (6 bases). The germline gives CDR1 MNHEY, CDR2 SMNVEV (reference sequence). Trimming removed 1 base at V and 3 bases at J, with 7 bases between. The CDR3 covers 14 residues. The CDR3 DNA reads TGTGCCAGCAGTTTATGGGGGCCCAATCAGCCCCAGCATTTT. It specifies CASSLWGPNQPQHF.

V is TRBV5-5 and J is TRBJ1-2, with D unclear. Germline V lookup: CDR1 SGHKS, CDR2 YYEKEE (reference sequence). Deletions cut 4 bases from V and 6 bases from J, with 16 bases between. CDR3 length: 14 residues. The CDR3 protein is CASSPTGPHDGYTF. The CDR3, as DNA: TGTGCCAGCAGCCCCACCGGGCCCCATGATGGCTACACCTTC.

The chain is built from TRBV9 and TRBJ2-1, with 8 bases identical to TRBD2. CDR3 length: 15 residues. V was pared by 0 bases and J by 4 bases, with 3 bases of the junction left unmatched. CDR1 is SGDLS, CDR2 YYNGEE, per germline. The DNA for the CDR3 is TGTGCCAGCAGCGTAGAGCGGGAGTCTTACAATGAGCAGTTCTTC. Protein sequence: CASSVERESYNEQFF.

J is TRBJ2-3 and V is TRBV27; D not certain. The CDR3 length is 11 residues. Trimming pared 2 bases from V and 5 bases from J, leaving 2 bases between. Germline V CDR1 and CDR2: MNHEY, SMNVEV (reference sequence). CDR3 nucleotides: TGTGCCAGCAGTTTAGAAGATACGCAGTATTTT. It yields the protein CASSLEDTQYF.

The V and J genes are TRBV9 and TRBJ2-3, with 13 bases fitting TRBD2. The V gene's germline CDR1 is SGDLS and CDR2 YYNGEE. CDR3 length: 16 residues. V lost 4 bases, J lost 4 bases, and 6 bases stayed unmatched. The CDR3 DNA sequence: TGTGCCAGCAGCATCGGACTAGCGGGAGATGCAGATACGCAGTATTTT. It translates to CASSIGLAGDADTQYF.

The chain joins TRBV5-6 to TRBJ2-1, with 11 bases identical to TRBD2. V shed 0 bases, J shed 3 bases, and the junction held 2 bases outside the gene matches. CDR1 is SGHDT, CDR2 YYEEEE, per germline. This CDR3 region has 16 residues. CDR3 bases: TGTGCCAGCAGCTTGGCACTAGCGGGAGTCTACAATGAGCAGTTCTTC. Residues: CASSLALAGVYNEQFF.

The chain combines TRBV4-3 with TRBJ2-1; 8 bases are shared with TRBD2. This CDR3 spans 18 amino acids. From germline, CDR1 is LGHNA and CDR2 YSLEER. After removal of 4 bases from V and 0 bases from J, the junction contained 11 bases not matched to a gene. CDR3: CASSPWEESGSSYNEQFF. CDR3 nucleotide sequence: TGCGCCAGCAGCCCCTGGGAGGAGAGCGGGAGCTCCTACAATGAGCAGTTCTTC.

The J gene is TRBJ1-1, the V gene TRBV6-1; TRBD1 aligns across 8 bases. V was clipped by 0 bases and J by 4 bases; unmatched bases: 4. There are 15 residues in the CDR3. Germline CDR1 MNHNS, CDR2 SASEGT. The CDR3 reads CASSEAVRGPTEAFF. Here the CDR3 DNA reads TGTGCCAGCAGTGAAGCAGTCAGGGGGCCCACTGAAGCTTTCTTT.

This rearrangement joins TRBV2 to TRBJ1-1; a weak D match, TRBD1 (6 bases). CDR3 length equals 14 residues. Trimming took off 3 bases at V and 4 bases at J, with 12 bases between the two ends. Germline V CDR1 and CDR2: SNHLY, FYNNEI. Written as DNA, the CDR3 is TGTGCCAGCAGTGATGGGTGGGGGCTCACTGAAGCTTTCTTT. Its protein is CASSDGWGLTEAFF.

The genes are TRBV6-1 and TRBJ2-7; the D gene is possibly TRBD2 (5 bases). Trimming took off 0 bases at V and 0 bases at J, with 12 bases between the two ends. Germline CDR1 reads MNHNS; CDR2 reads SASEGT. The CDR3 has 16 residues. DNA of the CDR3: TGTGCCAGCAGTGAAGCAGGCGGGCAGCTCTCCTACGAGCAGTACTTC. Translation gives CASSEAGGQLSYEQYF.

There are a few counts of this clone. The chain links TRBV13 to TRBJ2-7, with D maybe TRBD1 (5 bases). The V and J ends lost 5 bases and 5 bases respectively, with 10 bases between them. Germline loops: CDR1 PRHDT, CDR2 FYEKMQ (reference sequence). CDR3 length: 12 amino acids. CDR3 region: CASSQTDHEQYF. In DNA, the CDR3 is TGTGCCAGCAGCCAGACAGACCACGAGCAGTACTTC.

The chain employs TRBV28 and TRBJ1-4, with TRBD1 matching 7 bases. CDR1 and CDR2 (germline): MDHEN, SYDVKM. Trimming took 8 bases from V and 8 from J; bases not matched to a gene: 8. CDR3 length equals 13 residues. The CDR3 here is CASATGFQEKLFF. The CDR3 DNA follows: TGTGCCAGCGCGACAGGGTTTCAGGAAAAACTGTTTTTT.

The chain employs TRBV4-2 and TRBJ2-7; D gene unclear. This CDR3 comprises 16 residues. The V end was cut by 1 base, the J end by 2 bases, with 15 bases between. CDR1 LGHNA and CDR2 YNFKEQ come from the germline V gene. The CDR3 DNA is TGTGCCAGCAGCCAAGTTCCCCAGCCTTTGACCTACGAGCAGTACTTC. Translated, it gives CASSQVPQPLTYEQYF.